The rows below give T cell receptor beta chains drawn from one sample of a study of T cells after yellow fever vaccination. TCRdb reanalysed the 5' RACE reads using MiXCR and keeps one entry per CDR3 protein. The table lists some 300,000 distinct CDR3 sequences, roughly 8.7% of them singletons. The sequences come from CD4+ T cells sorted from PBMCs, collected 5 days after the yellow fever booster vaccination. Receptors were obtained from a man younger than 35 who received the YFV17D yellow fever vaccine. Each CDR3 is given with its conserved first and last residue. Each record gives: V gene, J gene, CDR3 protein.

V gene: TRBV5-1
J gene: TRBJ2-1
CDR3 protein: CASSLWGAGEQFF

V gene: TRBV12-3/TRBV12-4
J gene: TRBJ2-5
CDR3 protein: CASRSRDGETQYF

V gene: TRBV5-6
J gene: TRBJ1-1
CDR3 protein: CASSRTGFTEAFF

V gene: TRBV4-3
J gene: TRBJ2-1
CDR3 protein: CASSQLGGMSYNEQFF

V gene: TRBV6-5
J gene: TRBJ2-3
CDR3 protein: CATVNPGGLTDTQYF

V gene: TRBV4-3
J gene: TRBJ2-3
CDR3 protein: CASSQDPASGGTDTQYF

V gene: TRBV4-2
J gene: TRBJ2-3
CDR3 protein: CASSQDFWTGDGDTQYF

V gene: TRBV9
J gene: TRBJ1-4
CDR3 protein: CASSDRSGDEKLFF

V gene: TRBV5-1
J gene: TRBJ1-4
CDR3 protein: CASSTDGQGQEEKLFF

V gene: TRBV29-1
J gene: TRBJ1-2
CDR3 protein: CSVGTGLRYGYTF

V gene: TRBV5-1
J gene: TRBJ2-4
CDR3 protein: CASSLDIYRGRNIQYF

V gene: TRBV7-2
J gene: TRBJ2-1
CDR3 protein: CASSLVAGVDEQFF

V gene: TRBV6-6
J gene: TRBJ2-3
CDR3 protein: CASSDGGRYTDTQYF

V gene: TRBV4-1
J gene: TRBJ1-2
CDR3 protein: CASSQLGLKSTGARYGYTF

V gene: TRBV6-1
J gene: TRBJ2-5
CDR3 protein: CASSEAKGLVQETQYF

V gene: TRBV11-1
J gene: TRBJ1-1
CDR3 protein: CASSLGEWDMNTEAFF

V gene: TRBV7-9
J gene: TRBJ1-1
CDR3 protein: CASSLFVPQGYHARRGTEAFF

V gene: TRBV5-1
J gene: TRBJ2-5
CDR3 protein: CASSLGAWGEETQYF

V gene: TRBV6-6
J gene: TRBJ1-1
CDR3 protein: CASTRTGEGTEAFF

V gene: TRBV7-2
J gene: TRBJ2-5
CDR3 protein: CASSLVAGGLGETQYF

V gene: TRBV2
J gene: TRBJ2-2
CDR3 protein: CASIQGAGELFF

V gene: TRBV12-3/TRBV12-4
J gene: TRBJ1-3
CDR3 protein: CASSPMGGNTIYF

V gene: TRBV9
J gene: TRBJ1-3
CDR3 protein: CASRPGTGPGNTIYF

V gene: TRBV20-1
J gene: TRBJ2-7
CDR3 protein: CSARRGQYYEQYF

V gene: TRBV11-2
J gene: TRBJ2-5
CDR3 protein: CASSLQQSKETQYF

V gene: TRBV7-2
J gene: TRBJ2-3
CDR3 protein: CASSYAAPGAADTQYF

V gene: TRBV5-1
J gene: TRBJ1-6
CDR3 protein: CASSLAGTYNSPLHF

V gene: TRBV7-2
J gene: TRBJ2-3
CDR3 protein: CASSLALERTDTQYF

V gene: TRBV7-9
J gene: TRBJ1-1
CDR3 protein: CASTPGARFGAFF

V gene: TRBV6-5
J gene: TRBJ1-5
CDR3 protein: CASSYSVPGRGNQPQHF

V gene: TRBV7-2
J gene: TRBJ2-5
CDR3 protein: CASRLDFGTQYF

V gene: TRBV7-3
J gene: TRBJ2-5
CDR3 protein: CASSPRGSGGAETQYF